This T cell receptor (beta chain) was recovered during a study of human T cells and chemical hapten exposure (dated by TCRdb to the early 2020s). With respect to the entire study: For sensitization, 2% DPC in acetone was applied to a 2 cm by 2 cm area of upper inner arm skin. Most of the patients in the cohort were female, and the cohort covered alopecia areata with under or over 50% scalp involvement, alopecia totalis and alopecia universalis. Twenty-nine alopecia patients provided blood for TCR sequencing at one to four time points (pre-sensitization, 2, 6 and 24 weeks). Libraries were pooled for sequencing, and variation in per-sample TCR yields was attributed mainly to small differences in library volumes within the pool. Blood was sampled from patients pre-sensitization (week 0) and at 2, 6 and about 24 weeks after DPC sensitization. Throughout the study period of around 25 weeks, patients also received therapeutic DPC doses to the scalp every week. Patch tests used Finn chambers with 0.01% DPC on the upper back, scored after 6 days by International Contact Dermatitis Research Group standards. This study followed changes in the peripheral blood TCR repertoire in vivo during primary and secondary sensitization of alopecia patients to the hapten diphenylcyclopropenone (DPC).

Per the publication, the time point label means: pre-sensitization, week 0. Per the publication, the treatment or condition label means: therapeutic diphenylcyclopropenone sensitization with weekly scalp DPC. Blood at each patch-test visit was drawn before the patch test was applied. Eligible patients were aged 18 to 70, diagnosed with alopecia, deemed suitable for DPC therapy, and excluded if pregnant. Total RNA was extracted from unfractionated whole blood collected in Tempus Blood RNA tubes. Libraries were prepared through RACE. For sequencing, a NextSeq 500 was employed. During library preparation, unique molecular identifiers were attached to individual cDNA molecules so that TCRs could be counted in a quantitative, reproducible way. For every blood RNA sample, sequencing covered both the TCR alpha and TCR beta chains. Under the source paper's analysis protocol: The median number of TCRs per sample was over 85,000, ranging from roughly 23,224 to 690,600. The Decombinator software suite was used to annotate the V, J and CDR3 of the TCR reads. For PS versus PT1 abundance plots, all samples were subsampled to the same number of TCRs (28,000). TCRs were defined as expanded if absent before sensitization and observed at least eight times at the 2-week time point. TCRdb reran the public reads through fastp at Q25 and MiXCR, keeping productive beta chains. Entries are consolidated by CDR3 protein sequence, retaining the most common genes and DNA. TCRdb's processing, not the authors', yielded these V and J calls. The sample table shows 95,000 to 150,000 distinct CDR3 sequences, and approximately 15% are seen once. Clones ranked in the top ten supply roughly 2.8% of the sample.

There are a few counts of this clonotype. Its antigen is still unknown. Base qualities are not at hand, and no much larger clone is one base apart. The research as a whole found: Compared with pre-sensitization or healthy control sets, expanded TCRs formed significantly more large CDR3 similarity clusters, which is consistent with antigen-driven responses. Patch test score was positively correlated with the number of PT1 expanded TCRs, with significance at thresholds 8, 16 and 32 but not at 4. DPC sensitization did not change the number of TCRs with a frequency above 1 in 1000, and there was no evidence of changes in global repertoire structure. After repeated subsampling, changes were observed in the strength of the expansion versus patch-test correlation and in the threshold at which the correlation became significant. Because all patients had alopecia, a presumed autoimmune disease, the immune response of the patients might differ from that of healthy individuals.

The CDR3 covers 15 residues, taking in both the cysteine and the phenylalanine. The kept DNA is CDR3 alone, 45 bases in frame from the first base. Via the germline V gene, CDR1 is KGHDR and CDR2 SFDVKD. V lost 5 bases and J lost 8 bases; the stretch between them is 15 bases long. The rearrangement combines TRBV24-1 with TRBJ1-6; a weak D assignment points to TRBD1 (6 bases agree). This material consisted of whole blood, taken in connection with sensitization to the hapten diphenylcyclopropenone (DPC). This sequence was found in a woman younger than 35 with alopecia areata. Some clones in this sample may be carry-over from other donors' samples. The CDR3 protein sequence reads: CATSANRDQHSPLHF. The DNA sequence reads TGTGCCACCAGTGCCAACAGGGATCAGCATTCACCCCTCCACTTT.